A single sample gave rise to the 22 T cell receptor beta chains below, sequenced in a study of spatial heterogeneity in lung cancer. General study results and limits: In tumors, expanded intratumoral alpha and beta TCR counts tracked mutation counts.

As to time point: sample taken at primary tumor resection. These receptors' antigens are unknown. A single record per CDR3 protein comes from TCRdb applying MiXCR to the 5' RACE reads. In the table there are under 8,000 distinct CDR3 sequences, approximately 12% of which are singletons. The sequencing used lung tumor tissue, collected at surgery. Receptors were obtained from a male donor with early-stage non-small cell lung cancer.

As regards this clonotype: A read error may explain this, as a much larger clone is one base away. In a library made to pick up alpha chains, this beta chain is a stray read with a size that means little. This sequence joins TRBV20-1 and TRBJ2-5, with D maybe TRBD1 (6 bases). Germline CDR1 reads DFQATT; CDR2 reads SNEGSKA (reference sequence). Deletions cut 5 bases from V and 3 bases from J, with 13 bases between. CDR3 length equals 13 residues. CDR3 DNA sequence: TGCAGTGCTGACAGGTCGGCAAAAGAGACCCAGTACTTC. This sequence encodes CSADRSAKETQYF.

This clonotype rates as medium-sized. This beta chain lies outside the target of a library built for alpha chains; its clone size means little. The chain has TRBV27 and TRBJ1-1; D is possibly TRBD1 (5 bases). Per germline, CDR1 MNHEY and CDR2 SMNVEV (reference sequence). V was trimmed by 2 bases and J by 5 bases, leaving 9 bases between them. The CDR3 totals 13 residues. The CDR3 bases are TGTGCCAGCAGTTTAGCAGGGAGGACTGAAGCTTTCTTT. This sequence encodes CASSLAGRTEAFF.

Concerning this clonotype itself: In a library made to pick up alpha chains, this beta chain is a stray read with a size that means little. The V call is TRBV6-5, the J call TRBJ2-7; possible D gene TRBD2, 6 bases. This CDR3 contains 14 residues. Germline V gives CDR1 MNHEY, CDR2 SVGAGI. The V and J ends lost 8 bases and 3 bases respectively, with 17 bases between them. The CDR3 DNA is TGTGCCAGCGGCCTTGGGGGGAGTGGCTACGAGCAGTACTTC. Translating gives CASGLGGSGYEQYF.

As for this clonotype: This beta chain is an off-target read within a library intended for alpha chains, so its frequency means little. The chain uses TRBV6-4 and TRBJ2-2, with D perhaps matching TRBD1 or TRBD2 (5 bases each). V lost 2 bases, J lost 4 bases, and 8 bases lay in between. The CDR3 runs 14 residues. The germline V gene has CDR1 MRHNA and CDR2 SNTAGT. CDR3 sequence: CASSDGGGTGELFF. The CDR3 DNA is TGTGCCAGCAGTGACGGTGGGGGCACCGGGGAGCTGTTTTTT.

This clonotype has more than one count but fewer than ten. In a library made to pick up alpha chains, this beta chain is a stray read with a size that means little. The V call is TRBV7-9, the J call TRBJ2-5; TRBD1 agrees at 7 bases. From germline, CDR1 is SEHNR and CDR2 FQNEAQ (reference sequence). The CDR3 is 16 amino acids. V shed 5 bases and J 4 bases; nucleotides not matched to a gene: 13. The CDR3 coding sequence is TGTGCCAGCAGCAGTTCCGGGACAGTGGGGTCAGAGACCCAGTACTTC. Translating gives CASSSSGTVGSETQYF.

This clonotype was seen at least ten times. This beta chain is a stray read from a library made for alpha chains; its abundance is not meaningful. This chain uses TRBV20-1 with TRBJ1-5, with TRBD1 matching 7 bases. V trimming: 0 bases; J trimming: 3 bases; junction bases outside the gene matches: 5. The CDR3 runs 15 residues. Germline V CDR1 and CDR2: DFQATT, SNEGSKA (reference sequence). The CDR3, as DNA: TGCAGTGCTAGAGATCCGACAGGGAACAATCAGCCCCAGCATTTT. It is translated as CSARDPTGNNQPQHF.

This clonotype was recorded at least ten times. For a library built for alpha chains, this beta chain is a stray read; little rests on its size. The chain has TRBV4-3 and TRBJ1-1; D is ambiguous. CDR1 LGHNA and CDR2 YSLEER come from the germline V gene. Between the trimmed V and J ends, which lost 1 base and 1 base, there was a span of 10 bases. The CDR3 length is 15 residues. CDR3 in DNA: TGCGCCAGCAGCCAAGGTCGAGGTCCGAACACTGAAGCTTTCTTT. Protein product: CASSQGRGPNTEAFF.

This clonotype showed up many times. As an off-target read in a library built for alpha chains, this beta chain has a frequency of little significance. The gene calls are TRBV5-1 and TRBJ2-5; D is possibly TRBD1 or TRBD2 (5 bases each). Germline CDR1 SGHRS, CDR2 YFSETQ. There are 16 residues in the CDR3. V was clipped by 0 bases and J by 5 bases, with 17 bases between them. The CDR3 is CASSLAVGGATETQYF. The CDR3 DNA reads TGCGCCAGCAGCTTGGCCGTTGGGGGTGCTACGGAGACCCAGTACTTC.

There are many counts of this clonotype. This beta chain was picked up by a library intended for alpha chains and is off target, so its count carries little meaning. V is TRBV12-3 or TRBV12-4 and J is TRBJ1-3, with a possible D match to TRBD1 (6 bases). The germline V and J ends were trimmed by 6 bases and 4 bases, with 16 bases remaining between them. The CDR3 spans 15 residues. CDR3: CASSQNTGIGNTIYF. The CDR3 nucleotides are TGTGCCAGCAGCCAAAACACAGGGATAGGAAACACCATATATTTT.

This clonotype was counted ten times or more. This beta chain is an off-target read within a library intended for alpha chains, so its frequency means little. V gene TRBV20-1 combines with J gene TRBJ2-7, with 8 bases lining up with TRBD1. Germline values: CDR1 DFQATT, CDR2 SNEGSKA (reference sequence). This CDR3 comprises 13 residues. Unmatched junction bases numbered 4, after V lost 5 bases and J lost 1 base. CDR3 residues: CSAGQGLSYEQYF. DNA for the CDR3: TGCAGTGCTGGACAGGGCCTTTCCTACGAGCAGTACTTC.

By sample fraction, this clonotype is medium-sized. This beta chain is an unintended read in a library built for alpha chains; its size means little. The V and J genes are TRBV20-1 and TRBJ2-1; D ambiguous. CDR3 size: 11 residues. With 3 bases removed from V and 7 bases from J, the gap between germline ends came to 7 bases. The germline V gene encodes CDR1 DFQATT and CDR2 SNEGSKA (reference sequence). The CDR3 protein is CSASWGNEQFF. CDR3 DNA sequence: TGCAGTGCTAGTTGGGGAAATGAGCAGTTCTTC.

This clonotype was counted at least ten times. This beta chain represents an off-target read in a library built for alpha chains; its size is of limited meaning. The J gene is TRBJ2-7, the V gene TRBV27; TRBD2 might be the D (5 bases). Germline lookup yields CDR1 MNHEY and CDR2 SMNVEV (reference sequence). V lost 2 bases, J lost 11 bases, and 22 bases lay in between. This CDR3 has 15 residues. The CDR3 reads CASSLMQDGSTREYF. The CDR3 nucleotides are TGTGCCAGCAGTTTAATGCAGGACGGGTCTACGAGGGAGTACTTC.

This clonotype has a handful of counts. With the library built for alpha chains, this beta chain is off target and its frequency is not meaningful. The chain uses TRBV6-1 and TRBJ1-1; D is undetermined. Trimming stripped 6 bases from V and 0 bases from J, with 11 bases between. CDR3 length: 14 residues. Germline CDR1 is MNHNS and CDR2 is SASEGT. CDR3 amino acids: CASRPTLVNTEAFF. The CDR3 nucleotides are TGTGCCAGCAGGCCGACACTCGTGAACACTGAAGCTTTCTTT.

This clonotype came up a few times. This beta chain is a stray read from a library made for alpha chains; its abundance is not meaningful. The chain recombines TRBV29-1 with TRBJ2-5, with 9 bases fitting TRBD1. The CDR3 extends over 15 amino acids. Per germline, CDR1 SQVTM and CDR2 ANQGSEA. V lost 7 bases to trimming and J lost 4 bases; unmatched junction nucleotides: 13. The CDR3 DNA sequence: TGCAGCGGGAAAGTGGGGACAGGGCCGCGAGAGACCCAGTACTTC. It encodes CSGKVGTGPRETQYF.

Details on this clonotype: This beta chain appears as a stray read in a library generated for alpha chains; its size is not informative. The rearrangement uses TRBV6-5 and TRBJ2-7; D not certain. Germline lookup yields CDR1 MNHEY and CDR2 SVGAGI. The CDR3 sequence is 14 residues long. Trimming cost V 2 bases and J 3 bases, with 11 bases left between them. CDR3 in amino acids: CASSYARRIYEQYF. The CDR3 DNA reads TGTGCCAGCAGTTACGCAAGACGGATCTACGAGCAGTACTTC.

This clonotype was seen ten or more times. Because the library targeted alpha chains, this beta chain is an off-target read whose size means little. V and J are TRBV12-3 or TRBV12-4 and TRBJ2-7; TRBD2 is a possible D gene (5 bases). The CDR3 extends over 14 amino acids. V lost 3 bases and J 3 bases, leaving 12 bases between the germline ends. CDR3 residues: CASSFILGYYEQYF. The DNA of the CDR3 is TGTGCCAGCAGTTTTATACTAGGGTACTACGAGCAGTACTTC.

This clonotype was counted many times. This beta chain was picked up by a library intended for alpha chains and is off target, so its count carries little meaning. The J gene is TRBJ2-1, the V gene TRBV2; TRBD2 is a possible D gene (6 bases). CDR1 and CDR2 from the germline V gene are SNHLY and FYNNEI. V dropped 7 bases and J dropped 0 bases, with 13 bases sitting between them. The CDR3 has 15 amino acids. As DNA, the CDR3 is TGTGCCAGCATCCTAGCGAGAAGCTCCTACAATGAGCAGTTCTTC. Its protein is CASILARSSYNEQFF.

This clonotype was seen ten or more times. Found in a library prepared for alpha chains, this beta chain is an off-target read, and its abundance has little meaning. The rearrangement uses TRBV7-2 and TRBJ2-7; a possible D gene is TRBD2 (6 bases). This CDR3 has 13 residues. Germline V gene lookup returns CDR1 SGHTA and CDR2 FQGNSA. Trimming pared 1 base from V and 6 bases from J, leaving 10 bases between. CDR3 nucleotide sequence: TGTGCCAGCAGCTTAGACGGGAGAGCCGAGCAGTACTTC. It translates to CASSLDGRAEQYF. The whole variable domain, remainder taken from reference TRBV7-2 and TRBJ2-7, is GAGVSQSPSNKVTEKGKDVELRCDPISGHTALYWYRQSLGQGLEFLIYFQGNSAPDKSGLPSDRFSAERTGGSVSTLTIQRTQQEDSAVYLCASSLDGRAEQYFGPGTRLTVT.

This clonotype is medium-sized in the sample. This beta chain represents an off-target read in a library built for alpha chains; its size is of limited meaning. The J gene is TRBJ2-3, the V gene TRBV5-4; D remains ambiguous. Germline loops: CDR1 SGHNT, CDR2 YYREEE (reference sequence). V shed 0 bases and J shed 0 bases, with 8 bases lying between them. The length of the CDR3 is 15 residues. CDR3 amino acids: CASSLESYSTDTQYF. Written as DNA, the CDR3 is TGTGCCAGCAGCTTGGAAAGCTATAGCACAGATACGCAGTATTTT.

This clonotype was recorded many times. The junction does not match germline at one end; this may be a read error. This beta chain represents an off-target read in a library built for alpha chains; its size is of limited meaning. The rearrangement joins TRBV4-2 to TRBJ2-4; D gene ambiguous. The germline CDR1 and CDR2 sequences are LGHNA and YNFKEQ. This CDR3 is built from 11 residues. The CDR3 DNA reads as TGTGCCAGCAGCCAAGAGTCAGCTTTGAGCTTC. Protein sequence: CASSQESALSF.

This clonotype was recorded at least ten times. This beta chain appears as a stray read in a library generated for alpha chains; its size is not informative. CDR3: CASSGQLGDTQYF. CDR3 DNA sequence: TGTGCCAGCTCCGGACAGCTAGGGGATACGCAGTATTTT. The rearrangement joins TRBV11-2 to TRBJ2-3; TRBD1 is a possible D gene (6 bases). From germline, CDR1 is SGHAT and CDR2 FQNNGV. The V end lost 8 bases, the J end lost 6 bases, and 15 bases lay between the germline ends. This CDR3 contains 13 residues.

Ten or more counts support this clonotype. For a library built for alpha chains, this beta chain is a stray read; little rests on its size. The chain joins TRBV7-9 to TRBJ1-5; D ambiguous. Germline V gives CDR1 SEHNR, CDR2 FQNEAQ (reference sequence). The CDR3 has 14 amino acids. V was cut by 5 bases and J by 4 bases, with 12 bases left in between. Here the CDR3 DNA reads TGTGCCAGCAGCCGATCAGGCGGGAATCAGCCCCAGCATTTT. Translating it yields CASSRSGGNQPQHF.